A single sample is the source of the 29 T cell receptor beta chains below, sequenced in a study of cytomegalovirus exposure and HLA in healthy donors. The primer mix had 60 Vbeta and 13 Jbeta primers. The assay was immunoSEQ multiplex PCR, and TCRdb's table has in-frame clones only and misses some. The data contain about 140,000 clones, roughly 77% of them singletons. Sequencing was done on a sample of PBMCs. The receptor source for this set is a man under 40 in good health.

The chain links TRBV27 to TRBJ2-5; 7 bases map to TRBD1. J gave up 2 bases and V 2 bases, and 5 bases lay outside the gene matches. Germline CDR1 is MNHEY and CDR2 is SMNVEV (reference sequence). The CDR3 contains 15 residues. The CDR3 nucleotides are TGTGCCAGCAGTTTAGGGGTGACAGGGCAAGAGACCCAGTACTTC. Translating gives CASSLGVTGQETQYF.

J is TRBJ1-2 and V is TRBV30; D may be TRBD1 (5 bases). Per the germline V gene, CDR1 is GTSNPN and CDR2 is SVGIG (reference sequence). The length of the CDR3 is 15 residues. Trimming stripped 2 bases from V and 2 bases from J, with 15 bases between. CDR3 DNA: TGTGCCTGGAGTCCCCGCAGGGTGGGGAACTATGGCTACACCTTC. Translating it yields CAWSPRRVGNYGYTF.

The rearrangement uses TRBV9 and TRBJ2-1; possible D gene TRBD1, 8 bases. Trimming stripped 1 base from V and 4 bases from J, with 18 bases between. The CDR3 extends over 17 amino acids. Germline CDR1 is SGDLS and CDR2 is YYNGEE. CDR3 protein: CASSVPQTGGEYNEQFF. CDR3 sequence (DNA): TGTGCCAGCAGCGTACCCCAAACAGGGGGGGAATACAATGAGCAGTTCTTC. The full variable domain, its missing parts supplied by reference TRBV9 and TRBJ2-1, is DSGVTQTPKHLITATGQRVTLRCSPRSGDLSVYWYQQSLDQGLQFLIQYYNGEERAKGNILERFSAQQFPDLHSELNLSSLELGDSALYFCASSVPQTGGEYNEQFFGPGTRLTVL.

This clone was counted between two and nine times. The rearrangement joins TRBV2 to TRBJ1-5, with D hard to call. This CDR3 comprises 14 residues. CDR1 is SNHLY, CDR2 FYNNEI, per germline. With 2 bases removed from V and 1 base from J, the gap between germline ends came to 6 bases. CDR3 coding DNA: TGTGCCAGCAGTGAATACTTAAGCAATCAGCCCCAGCATTTT. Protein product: CASSEYLSNQPQHF.

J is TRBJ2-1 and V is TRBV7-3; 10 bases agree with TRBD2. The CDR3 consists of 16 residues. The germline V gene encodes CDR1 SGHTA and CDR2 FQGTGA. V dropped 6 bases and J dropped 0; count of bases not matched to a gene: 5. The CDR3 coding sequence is TGTGCCAGCAGGTTACTAGCGGGGTCCTCCTACAATGAGCAGTTCTTC. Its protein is CASRLLAGSSYNEQFF.

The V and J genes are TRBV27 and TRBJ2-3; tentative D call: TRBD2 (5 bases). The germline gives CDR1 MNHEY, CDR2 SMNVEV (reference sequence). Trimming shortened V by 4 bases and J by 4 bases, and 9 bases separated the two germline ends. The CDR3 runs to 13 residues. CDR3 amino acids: CASSWRSSDTQYF. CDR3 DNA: TGTGCCAGCAGTTGGAGGAGTTCAGATACGCAGTATTTT.

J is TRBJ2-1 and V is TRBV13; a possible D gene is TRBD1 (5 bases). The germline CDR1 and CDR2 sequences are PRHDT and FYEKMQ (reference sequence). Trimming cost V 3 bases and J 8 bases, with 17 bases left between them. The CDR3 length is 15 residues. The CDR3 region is CASSLDGPGHDEQFF. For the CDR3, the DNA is TGTGCCAGCAGCTTGGACGGGCCAGGACATGATGAGCAGTTCTTC.

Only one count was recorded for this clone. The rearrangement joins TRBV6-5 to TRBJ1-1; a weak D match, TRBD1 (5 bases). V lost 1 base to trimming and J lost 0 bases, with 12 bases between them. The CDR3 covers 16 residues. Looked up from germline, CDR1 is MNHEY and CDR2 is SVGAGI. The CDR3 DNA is TGTGCCAGCAGTTACTTCGCGACAGTTATGAACACTGAAGCTTTCTTT. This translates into CASSYFATVMNTEAFF.

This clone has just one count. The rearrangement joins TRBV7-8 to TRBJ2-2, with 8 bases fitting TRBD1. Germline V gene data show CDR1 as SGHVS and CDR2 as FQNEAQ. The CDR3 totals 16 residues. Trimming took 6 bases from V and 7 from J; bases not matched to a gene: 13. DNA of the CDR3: TGTGCCAGCAGTCCCCGGGGCAGGGGGCGCAGCGGGGAGCTGTTTTTT. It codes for CASSPRGRGRSGELFF. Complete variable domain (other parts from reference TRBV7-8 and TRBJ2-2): GAGVSQSPRYKVAKRGQDVALRCDPISGHVSLFWYQQALGQGPEFLTYFQNEAQLDKSGLPSDRFFAERPEGSVSTLKIQRTQQEDSAVYLCASSPRGRGRSGELFFGEGSRLTVL.

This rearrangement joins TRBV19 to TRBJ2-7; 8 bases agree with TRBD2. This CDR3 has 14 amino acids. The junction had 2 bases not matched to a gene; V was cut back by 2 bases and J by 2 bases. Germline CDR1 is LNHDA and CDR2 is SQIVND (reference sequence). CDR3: CASSIIGRAYEQYF. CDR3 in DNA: TGTGCCAGTAGTATAATCGGGAGGGCCTACGAGCAGTACTTC.

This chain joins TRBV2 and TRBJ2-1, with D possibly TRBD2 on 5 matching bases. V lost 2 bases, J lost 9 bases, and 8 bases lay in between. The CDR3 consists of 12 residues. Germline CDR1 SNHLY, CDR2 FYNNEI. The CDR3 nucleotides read TGTGCCAGCAGTGAAAGGGCGGGTGAGCAGTTCTTC. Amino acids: CASSERAGEQFF.

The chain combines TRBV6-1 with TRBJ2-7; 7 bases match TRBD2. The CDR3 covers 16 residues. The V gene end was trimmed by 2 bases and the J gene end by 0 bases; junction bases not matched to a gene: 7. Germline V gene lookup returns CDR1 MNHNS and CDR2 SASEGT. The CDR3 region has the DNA TGTGCCAGCAGTGAATGGGATGCGGGAGCCTCCTACGAGCAGTACTTC. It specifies CASSEWDAGASYEQYF.

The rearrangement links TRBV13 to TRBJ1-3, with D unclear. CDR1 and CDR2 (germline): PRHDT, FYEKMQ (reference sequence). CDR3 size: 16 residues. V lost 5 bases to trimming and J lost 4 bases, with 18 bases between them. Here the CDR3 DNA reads TGTGCCAGCAGCCTCCCCGGGAGCCGATCCGGAAACACCATATATTTT. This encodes CASSLPGSRSGNTIYF.

The CDR3 coding sequence is TGTGCCAGCAGCCTCCAGGGGGCCTTAAGGAATGAGCAGTTCTTC. Translated: CASSLQGALRNEQFF. The chain combines TRBV7-2 with TRBJ2-1, with 8 nucleotides matching TRBD1. The ends lost 5 bases at V and 7 bases at J; junction bases unmatched: 10. This CDR3 region has 15 residues. The germline V gene has CDR1 SGHTA and CDR2 FQGNSA.

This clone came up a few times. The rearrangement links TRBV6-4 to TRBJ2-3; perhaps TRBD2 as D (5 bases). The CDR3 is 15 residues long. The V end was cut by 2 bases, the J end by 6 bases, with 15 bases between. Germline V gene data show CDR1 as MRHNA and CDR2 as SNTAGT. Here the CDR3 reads CASSDRPEAGDTQYF. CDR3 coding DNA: TGTGCCAGCAGTGACCGACCGGAGGCTGGGGATACGCAGTATTTT.

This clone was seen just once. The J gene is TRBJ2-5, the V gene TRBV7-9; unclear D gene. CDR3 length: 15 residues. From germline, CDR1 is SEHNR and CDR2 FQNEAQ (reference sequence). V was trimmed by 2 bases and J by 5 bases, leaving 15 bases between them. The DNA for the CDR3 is TGTGCCAGCAGCTTATCGTCTCTAGTCGGGGAGACCCAGTACTTC. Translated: CASSLSSLVGETQYF.

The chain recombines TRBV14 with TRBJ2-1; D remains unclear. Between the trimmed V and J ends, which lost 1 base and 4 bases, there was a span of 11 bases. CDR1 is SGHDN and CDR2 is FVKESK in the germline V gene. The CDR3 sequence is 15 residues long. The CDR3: CASSQGEPVYNEQFF. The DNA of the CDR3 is TGTGCCAGCAGCCAAGGAGAGCCTGTGTACAATGAGCAGTTCTTC.

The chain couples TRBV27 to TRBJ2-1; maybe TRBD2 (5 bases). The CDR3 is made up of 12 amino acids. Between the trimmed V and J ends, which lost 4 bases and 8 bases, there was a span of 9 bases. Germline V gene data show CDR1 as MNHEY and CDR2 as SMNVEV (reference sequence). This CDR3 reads CASSWAGDEQFF. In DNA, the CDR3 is TGTGCCAGCAGTTGGGCCGGGGATGAGCAGTTCTTC.

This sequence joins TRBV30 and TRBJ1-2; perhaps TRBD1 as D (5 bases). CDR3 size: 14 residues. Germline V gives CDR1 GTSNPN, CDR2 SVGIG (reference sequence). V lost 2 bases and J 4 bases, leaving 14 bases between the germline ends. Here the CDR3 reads CAWSFRGGSYGYTF. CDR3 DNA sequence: TGTGCCTGGAGTTTCCGGGGGGGGAGCTATGGCTACACCTTC.

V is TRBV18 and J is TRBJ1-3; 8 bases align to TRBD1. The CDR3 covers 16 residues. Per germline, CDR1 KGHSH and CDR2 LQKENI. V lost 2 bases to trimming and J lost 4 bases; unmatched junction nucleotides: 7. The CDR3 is CASSPGQGGSGNTIYF. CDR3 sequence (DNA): TGTGCCAGCTCACCAGGACAGGGAGGCTCCGGAAACACCATATATTTT.

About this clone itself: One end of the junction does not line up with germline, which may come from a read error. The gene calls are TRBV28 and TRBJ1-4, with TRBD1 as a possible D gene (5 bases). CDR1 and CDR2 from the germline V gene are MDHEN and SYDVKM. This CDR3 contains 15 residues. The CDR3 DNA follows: TGTGCCGGCAGGGTCCACGGGGGAGGGGAGGAAAAACTGTTTTTT. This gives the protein CAGRVHGGGEEKLFF.

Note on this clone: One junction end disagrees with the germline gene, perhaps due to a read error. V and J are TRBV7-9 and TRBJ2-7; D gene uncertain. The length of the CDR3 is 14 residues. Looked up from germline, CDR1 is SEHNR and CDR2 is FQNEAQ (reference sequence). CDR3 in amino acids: CSSSLPRSVDEQYF. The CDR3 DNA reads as TGTTCCAGCAGCTTACCCAGGTCCGTCGACGAGCAGTACTTC.

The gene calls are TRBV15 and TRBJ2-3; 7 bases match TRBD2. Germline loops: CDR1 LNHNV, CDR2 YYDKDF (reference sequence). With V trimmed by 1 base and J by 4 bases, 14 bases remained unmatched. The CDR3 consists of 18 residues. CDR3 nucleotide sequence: TGTGCCACCAGCAGAGGGTCGGGGGGACCCCGAGCGGCAGATACGCAGTATTTT. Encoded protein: CATSRGSGGPRAADTQYF.

The CDR3 here is CASSPARTPTGELFF. DNA of the CDR3: TGCGCCAGCAGTCCCGCCCGGACTCCCACCGGGGAGCTGTTTTTT. The rearrangement joins TRBV10-1 to TRBJ2-2; the D gene is possibly TRBD2 (5 bases). The CDR3 consists of 15 residues. Germline CDR1 reads WNHNN; CDR2 reads SYGVQD (reference sequence). Trimming removed 5 bases from V and 4 bases from J, with 14 bases in between.

In DNA, the CDR3 is TGTGCCAGCTCACCTCGGGACAGGGGCATGGGCACTGAAGCTTTCTTT. Encoded protein: CASSPRDRGMGTEAFF. This chain links TRBV18 with TRBJ1-1; 10 bases are a match to TRBD1. The CDR3 contains 16 residues. Trimming at V came to 3 bases and at J to 4 bases, leaving 8 bases not matched to a gene. CDR1 KGHSH and CDR2 LQKENI come from the germline V gene.

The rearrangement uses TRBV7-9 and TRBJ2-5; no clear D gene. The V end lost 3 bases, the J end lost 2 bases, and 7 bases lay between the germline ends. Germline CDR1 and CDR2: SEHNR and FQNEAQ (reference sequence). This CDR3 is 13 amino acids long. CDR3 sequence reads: CASSFSVQETQYF. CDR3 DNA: TGTGCCAGCAGCTTCTCAGTTCAAGAGACCCAGTACTTC. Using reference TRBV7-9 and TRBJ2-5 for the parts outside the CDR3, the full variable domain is DTGVSQNPRHKITKRGQNVTFRCDPISEHNRLYWYRQTLGQGPEFLTYFQNEAQLEKSRLLSDRFSAERPKGSFSTLEIQRTEQGDSAMYLCASSFSVQETQYFGPGTRLLVL.

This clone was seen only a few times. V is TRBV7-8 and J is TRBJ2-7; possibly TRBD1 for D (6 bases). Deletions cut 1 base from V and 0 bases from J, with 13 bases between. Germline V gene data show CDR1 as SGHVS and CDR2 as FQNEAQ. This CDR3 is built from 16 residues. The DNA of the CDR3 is TGTGCCAGCAGCTTAGGTGGGGGCGCTAGCTCCTACGAGCAGTACTTC. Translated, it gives CASSLGGGASSYEQYF.

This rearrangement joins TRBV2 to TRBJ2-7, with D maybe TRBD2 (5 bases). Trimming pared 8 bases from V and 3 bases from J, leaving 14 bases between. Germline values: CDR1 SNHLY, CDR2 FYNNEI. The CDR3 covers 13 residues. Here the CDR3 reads CASFSRVNYEQYF. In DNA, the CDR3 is TGTGCCAGCTTCTCGCGGGTTAACTACGAGCAGTACTTC.

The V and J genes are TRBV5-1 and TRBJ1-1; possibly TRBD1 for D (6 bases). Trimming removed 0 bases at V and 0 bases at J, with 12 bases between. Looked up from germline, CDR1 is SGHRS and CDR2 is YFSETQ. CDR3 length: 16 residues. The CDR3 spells CASSLALGQLNTEAFF. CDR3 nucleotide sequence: TGCGCCAGCAGCTTGGCTCTTGGACAGTTGAACACTGAAGCTTTCTTT.